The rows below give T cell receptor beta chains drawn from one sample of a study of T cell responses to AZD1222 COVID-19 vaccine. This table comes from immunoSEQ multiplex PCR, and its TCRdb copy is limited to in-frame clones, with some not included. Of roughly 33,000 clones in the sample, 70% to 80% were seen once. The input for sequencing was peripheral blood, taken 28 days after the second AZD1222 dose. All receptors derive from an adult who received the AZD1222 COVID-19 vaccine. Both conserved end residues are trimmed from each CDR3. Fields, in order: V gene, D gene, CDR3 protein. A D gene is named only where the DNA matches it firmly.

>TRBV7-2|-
ASKEWDGGEAF
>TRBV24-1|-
ATSDPLREKLF
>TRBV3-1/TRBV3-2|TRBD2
ASSHPGTSGSTDTQY
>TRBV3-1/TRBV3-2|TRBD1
ASSQEGQGGKAF
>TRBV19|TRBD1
ASTPQNVRGPYGYT
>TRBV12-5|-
ASGRTGSTGELF
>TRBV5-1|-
ASSREGTSGANVLT
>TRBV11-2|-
ASSLDGNTIY
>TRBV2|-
ASRRGSGNTIY
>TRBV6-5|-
ASTGDTEAF
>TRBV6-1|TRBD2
ASSELAGGPDTQY
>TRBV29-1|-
SVGGGVTSQETQY
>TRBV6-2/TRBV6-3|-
ASSEDSYGNQPQH
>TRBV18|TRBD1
ASSPEGQGGGYT
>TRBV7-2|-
ASRAGTTTEAF
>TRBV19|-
ASCRDSLTDTQY
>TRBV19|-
ASEKLTGGKNIQY
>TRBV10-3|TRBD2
AISITSVGENEQF
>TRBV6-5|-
ASSYSPVYGYT
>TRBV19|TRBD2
ASGTSGGTVTQY
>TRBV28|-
ASRAGDRLNTEAF
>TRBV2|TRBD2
ASKSSGGVTGELF
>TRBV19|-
ASSIHSEAAAGYGYT
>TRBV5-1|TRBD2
ASTLADVNEQF
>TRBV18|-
ASSPRASDFVTNQPQH
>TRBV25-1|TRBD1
ASSEWAGGEKLF
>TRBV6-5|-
ASSYSYGNTIY
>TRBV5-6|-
ASSWGYYEQY
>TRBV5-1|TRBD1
ASSLGTGTGELF
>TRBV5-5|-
ASSLEAGEQY
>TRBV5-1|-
ASSLGDVGSGQPQH
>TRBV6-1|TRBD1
ASSEAGPGQGAGYT
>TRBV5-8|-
ASSLGIDSSGANVLT
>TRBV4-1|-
ASSQGLATDTQY